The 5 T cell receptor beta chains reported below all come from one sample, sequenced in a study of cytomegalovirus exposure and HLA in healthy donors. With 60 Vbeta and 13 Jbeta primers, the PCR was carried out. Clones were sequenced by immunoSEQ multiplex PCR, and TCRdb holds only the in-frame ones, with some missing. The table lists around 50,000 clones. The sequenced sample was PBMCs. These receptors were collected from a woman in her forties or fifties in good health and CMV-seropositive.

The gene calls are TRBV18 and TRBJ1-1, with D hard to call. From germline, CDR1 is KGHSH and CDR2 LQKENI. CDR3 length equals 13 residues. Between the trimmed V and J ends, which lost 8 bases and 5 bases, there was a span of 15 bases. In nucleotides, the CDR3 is TGTGCCAGCACGCTAACGGAGGAAACTGAAGCTTTCTTT. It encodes CASTLTEETEAFF.

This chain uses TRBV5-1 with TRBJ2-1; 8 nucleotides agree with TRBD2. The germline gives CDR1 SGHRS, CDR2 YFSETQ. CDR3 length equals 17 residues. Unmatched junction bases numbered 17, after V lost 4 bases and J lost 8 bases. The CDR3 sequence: CASSPPGGTKGLDEQFF. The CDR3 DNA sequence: TGCGCCAGCAGCCCCCCGGGGGGGACCAAAGGGCTCGATGAGCAGTTCTTC.

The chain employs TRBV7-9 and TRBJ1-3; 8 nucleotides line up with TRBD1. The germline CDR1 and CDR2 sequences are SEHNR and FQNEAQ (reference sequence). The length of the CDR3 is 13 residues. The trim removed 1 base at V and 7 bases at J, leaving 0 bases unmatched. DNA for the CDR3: TGTGCCAGCAGCTTAGGACAGGGGAACACCATATATTTT. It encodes CASSLGQGNTIYF.

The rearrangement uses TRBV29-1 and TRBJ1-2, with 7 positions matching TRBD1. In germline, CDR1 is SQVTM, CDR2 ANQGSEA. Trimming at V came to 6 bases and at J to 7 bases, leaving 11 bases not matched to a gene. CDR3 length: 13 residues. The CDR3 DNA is TGCAGCGTCCCCGCAGGGGGAATCTCTGGCTACACCTTC. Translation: CSVPAGGISGYTF. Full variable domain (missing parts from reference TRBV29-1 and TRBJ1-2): SAVISQKPSRDICQRGTSLTIQCQVDSQVTMMFWYRQQPGQSLTLIATANQGSEATYESGFVIDKFPISRPNLTFSTLTVSNMSPEDSSIYLCSVPAGGISGYTFGSGTRLTVV.

For the CDR3, the DNA is TGCGCCAGCAGCCAAGATCTAGACAGGCAAAGCTCCTACAATGAGCAGTTCTTC. Translating gives CASSQDLDRQSSYNEQFF. J is TRBJ2-1 and V is TRBV4-3, with D possibly being TRBD1 (6 bases). The CDR3 is made up of 18 amino acids. V lost 0 bases and J lost 0, with 15 bases in between. The germline V gene encodes CDR1 LGHNA and CDR2 YSLEER.